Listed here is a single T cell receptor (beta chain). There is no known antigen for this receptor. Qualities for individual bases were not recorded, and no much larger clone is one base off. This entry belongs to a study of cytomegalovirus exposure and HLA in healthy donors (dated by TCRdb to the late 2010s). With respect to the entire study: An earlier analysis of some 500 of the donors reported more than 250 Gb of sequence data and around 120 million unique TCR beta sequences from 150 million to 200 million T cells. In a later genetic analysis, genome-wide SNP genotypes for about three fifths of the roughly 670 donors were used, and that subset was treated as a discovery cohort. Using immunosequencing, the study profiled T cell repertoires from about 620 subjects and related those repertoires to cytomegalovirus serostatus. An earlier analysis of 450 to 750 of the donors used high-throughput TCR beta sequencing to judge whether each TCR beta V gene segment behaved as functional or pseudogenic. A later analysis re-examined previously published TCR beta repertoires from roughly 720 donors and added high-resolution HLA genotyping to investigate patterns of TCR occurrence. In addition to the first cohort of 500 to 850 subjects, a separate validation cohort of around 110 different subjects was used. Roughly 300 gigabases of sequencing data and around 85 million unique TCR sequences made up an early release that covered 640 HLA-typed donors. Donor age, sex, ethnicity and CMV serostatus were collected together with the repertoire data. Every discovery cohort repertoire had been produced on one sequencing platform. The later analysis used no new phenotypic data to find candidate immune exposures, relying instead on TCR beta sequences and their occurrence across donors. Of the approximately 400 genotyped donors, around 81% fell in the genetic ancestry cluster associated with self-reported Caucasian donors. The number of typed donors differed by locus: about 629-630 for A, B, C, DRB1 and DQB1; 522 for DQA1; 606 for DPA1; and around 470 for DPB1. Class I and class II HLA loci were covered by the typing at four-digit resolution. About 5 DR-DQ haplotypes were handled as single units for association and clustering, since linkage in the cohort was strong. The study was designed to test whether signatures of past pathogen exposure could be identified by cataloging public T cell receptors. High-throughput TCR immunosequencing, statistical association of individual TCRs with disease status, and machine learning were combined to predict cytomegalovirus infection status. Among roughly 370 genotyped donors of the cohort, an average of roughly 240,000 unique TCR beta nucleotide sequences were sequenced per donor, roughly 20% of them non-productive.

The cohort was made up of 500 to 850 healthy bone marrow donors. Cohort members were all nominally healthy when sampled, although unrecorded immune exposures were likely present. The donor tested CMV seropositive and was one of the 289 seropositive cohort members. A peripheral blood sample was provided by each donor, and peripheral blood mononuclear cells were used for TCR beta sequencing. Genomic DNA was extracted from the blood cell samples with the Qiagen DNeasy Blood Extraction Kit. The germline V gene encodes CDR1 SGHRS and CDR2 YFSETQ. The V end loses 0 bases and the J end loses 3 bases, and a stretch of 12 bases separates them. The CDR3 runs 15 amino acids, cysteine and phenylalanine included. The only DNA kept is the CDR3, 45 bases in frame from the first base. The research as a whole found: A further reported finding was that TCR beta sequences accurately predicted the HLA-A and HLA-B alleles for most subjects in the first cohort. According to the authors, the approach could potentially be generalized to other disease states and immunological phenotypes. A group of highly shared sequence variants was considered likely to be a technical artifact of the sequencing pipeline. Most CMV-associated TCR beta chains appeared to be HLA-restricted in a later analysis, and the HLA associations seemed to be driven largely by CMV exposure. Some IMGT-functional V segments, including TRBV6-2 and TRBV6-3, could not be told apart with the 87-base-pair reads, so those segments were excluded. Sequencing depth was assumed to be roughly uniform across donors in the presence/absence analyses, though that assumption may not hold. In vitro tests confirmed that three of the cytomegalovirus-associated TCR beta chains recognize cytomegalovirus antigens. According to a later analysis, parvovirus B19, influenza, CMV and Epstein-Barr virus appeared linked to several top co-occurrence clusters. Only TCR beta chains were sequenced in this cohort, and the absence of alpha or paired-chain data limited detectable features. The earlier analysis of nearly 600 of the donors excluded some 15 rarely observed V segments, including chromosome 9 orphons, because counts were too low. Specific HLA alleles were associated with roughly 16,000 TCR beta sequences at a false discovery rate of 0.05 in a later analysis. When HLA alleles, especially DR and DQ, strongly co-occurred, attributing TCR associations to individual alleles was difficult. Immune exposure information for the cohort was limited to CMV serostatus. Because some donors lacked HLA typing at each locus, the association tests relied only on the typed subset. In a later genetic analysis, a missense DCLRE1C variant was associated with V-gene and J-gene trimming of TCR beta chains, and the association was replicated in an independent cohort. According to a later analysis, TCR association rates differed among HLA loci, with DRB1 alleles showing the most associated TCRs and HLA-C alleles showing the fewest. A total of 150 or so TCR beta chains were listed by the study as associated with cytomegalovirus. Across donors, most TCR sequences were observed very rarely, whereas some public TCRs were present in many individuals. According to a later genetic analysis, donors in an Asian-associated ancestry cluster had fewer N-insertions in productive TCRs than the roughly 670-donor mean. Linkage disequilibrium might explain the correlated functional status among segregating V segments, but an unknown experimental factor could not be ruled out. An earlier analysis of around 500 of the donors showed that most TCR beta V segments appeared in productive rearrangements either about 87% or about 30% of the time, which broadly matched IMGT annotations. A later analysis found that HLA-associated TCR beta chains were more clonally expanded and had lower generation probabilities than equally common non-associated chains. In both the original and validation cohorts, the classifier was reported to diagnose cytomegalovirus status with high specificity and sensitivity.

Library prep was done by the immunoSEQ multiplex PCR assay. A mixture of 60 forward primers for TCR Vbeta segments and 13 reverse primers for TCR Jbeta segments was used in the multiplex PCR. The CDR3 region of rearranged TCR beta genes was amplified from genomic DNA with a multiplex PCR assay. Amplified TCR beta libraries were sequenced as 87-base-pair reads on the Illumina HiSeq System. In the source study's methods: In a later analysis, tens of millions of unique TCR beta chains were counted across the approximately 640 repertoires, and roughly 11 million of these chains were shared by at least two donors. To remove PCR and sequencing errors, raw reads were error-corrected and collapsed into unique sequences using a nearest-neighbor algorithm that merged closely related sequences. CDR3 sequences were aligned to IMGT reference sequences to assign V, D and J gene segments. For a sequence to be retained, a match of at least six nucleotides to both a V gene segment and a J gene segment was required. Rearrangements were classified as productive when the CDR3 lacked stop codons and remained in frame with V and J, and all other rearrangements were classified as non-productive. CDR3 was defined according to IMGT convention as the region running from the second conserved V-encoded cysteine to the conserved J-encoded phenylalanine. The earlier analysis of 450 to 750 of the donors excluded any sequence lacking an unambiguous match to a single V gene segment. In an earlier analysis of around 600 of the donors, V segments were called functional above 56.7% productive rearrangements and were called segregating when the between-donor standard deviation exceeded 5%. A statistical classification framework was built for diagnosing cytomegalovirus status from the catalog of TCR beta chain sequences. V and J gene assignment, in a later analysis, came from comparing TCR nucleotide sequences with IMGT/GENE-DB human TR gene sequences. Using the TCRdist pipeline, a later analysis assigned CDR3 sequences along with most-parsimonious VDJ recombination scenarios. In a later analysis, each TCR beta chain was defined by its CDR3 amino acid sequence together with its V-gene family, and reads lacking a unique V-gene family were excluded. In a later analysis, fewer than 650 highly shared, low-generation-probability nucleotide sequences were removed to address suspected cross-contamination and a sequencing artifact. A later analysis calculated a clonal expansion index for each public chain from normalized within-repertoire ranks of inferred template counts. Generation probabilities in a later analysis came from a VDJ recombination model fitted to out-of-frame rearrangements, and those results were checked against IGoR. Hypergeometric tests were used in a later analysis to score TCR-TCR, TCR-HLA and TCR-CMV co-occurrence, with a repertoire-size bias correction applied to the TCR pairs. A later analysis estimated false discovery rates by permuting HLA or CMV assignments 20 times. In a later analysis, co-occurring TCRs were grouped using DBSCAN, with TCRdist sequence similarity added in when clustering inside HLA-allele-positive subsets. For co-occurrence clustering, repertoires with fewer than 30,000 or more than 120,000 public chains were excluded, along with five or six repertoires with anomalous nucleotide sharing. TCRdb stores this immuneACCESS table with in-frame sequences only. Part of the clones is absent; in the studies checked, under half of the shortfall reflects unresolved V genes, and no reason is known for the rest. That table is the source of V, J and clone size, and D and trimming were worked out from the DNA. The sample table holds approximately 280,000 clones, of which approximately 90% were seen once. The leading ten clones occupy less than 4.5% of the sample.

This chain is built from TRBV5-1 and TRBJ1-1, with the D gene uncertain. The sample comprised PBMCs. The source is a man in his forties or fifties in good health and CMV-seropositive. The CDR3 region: CASSLVPPEDTEAFF. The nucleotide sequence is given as TGCGCCAGCAGCTTGGTCCCCCCTGAGGACACTGAAGCTTTCTTT.